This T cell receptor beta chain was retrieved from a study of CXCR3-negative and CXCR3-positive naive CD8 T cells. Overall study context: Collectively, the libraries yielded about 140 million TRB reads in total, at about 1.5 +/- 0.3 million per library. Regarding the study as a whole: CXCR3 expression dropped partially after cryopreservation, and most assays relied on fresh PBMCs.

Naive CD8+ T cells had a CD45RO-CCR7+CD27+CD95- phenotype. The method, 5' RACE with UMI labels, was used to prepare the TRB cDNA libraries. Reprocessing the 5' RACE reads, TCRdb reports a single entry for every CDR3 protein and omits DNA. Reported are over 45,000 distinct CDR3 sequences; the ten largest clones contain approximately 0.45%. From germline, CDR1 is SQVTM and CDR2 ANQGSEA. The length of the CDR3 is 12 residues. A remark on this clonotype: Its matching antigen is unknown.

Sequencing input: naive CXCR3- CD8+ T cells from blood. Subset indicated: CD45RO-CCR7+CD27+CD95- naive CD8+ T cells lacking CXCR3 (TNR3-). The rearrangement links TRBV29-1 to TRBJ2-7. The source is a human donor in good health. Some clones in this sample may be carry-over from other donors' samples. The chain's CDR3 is CSVDGGSNEQYF.